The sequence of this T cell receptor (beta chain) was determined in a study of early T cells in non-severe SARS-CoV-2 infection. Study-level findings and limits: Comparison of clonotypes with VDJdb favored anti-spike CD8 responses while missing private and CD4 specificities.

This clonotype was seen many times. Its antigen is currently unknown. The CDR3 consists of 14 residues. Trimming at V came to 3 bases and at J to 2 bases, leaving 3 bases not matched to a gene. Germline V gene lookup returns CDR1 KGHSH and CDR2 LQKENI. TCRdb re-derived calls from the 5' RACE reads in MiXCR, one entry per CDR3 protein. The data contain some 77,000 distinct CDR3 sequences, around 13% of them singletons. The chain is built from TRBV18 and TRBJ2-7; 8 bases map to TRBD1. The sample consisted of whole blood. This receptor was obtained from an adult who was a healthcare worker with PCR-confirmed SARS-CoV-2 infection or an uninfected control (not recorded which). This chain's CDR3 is CASSPTGGPYEQYF. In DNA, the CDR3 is TGTGCCAGCTCACCCACAGGGGGACCCTACGAGCAGTACTTC.